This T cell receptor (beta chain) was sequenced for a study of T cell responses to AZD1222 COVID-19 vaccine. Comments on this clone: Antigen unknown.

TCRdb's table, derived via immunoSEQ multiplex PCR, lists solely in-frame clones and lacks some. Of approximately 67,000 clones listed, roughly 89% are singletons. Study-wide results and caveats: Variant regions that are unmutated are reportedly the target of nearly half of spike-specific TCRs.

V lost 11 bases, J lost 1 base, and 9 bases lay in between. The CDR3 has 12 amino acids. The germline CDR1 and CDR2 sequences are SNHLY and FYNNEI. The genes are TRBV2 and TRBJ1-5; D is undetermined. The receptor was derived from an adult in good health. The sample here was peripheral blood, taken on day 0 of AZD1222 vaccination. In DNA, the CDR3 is TGTGCCGGAGGCGGGAGCAATCAGCCCCAGCATTTT. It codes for CAGGGSNQPQHF.